This TCR beta chain was sequenced for a study of identical twins. TCRdb reanalysed the 5' RACE reads using MiXCR and keeps one entry per CDR3 protein. This table holds around 370,000 distinct CDR3 sequences, 7% to 9.5% found once. In germline, CDR1 is SGHRS, CDR2 YFSETQ. The length of the CDR3 is 15 residues. Trimming cost V 0 bases and J 3 bases, with 9 bases left between them. This clonotype was recorded a few times. The chain joins TRBV5-1 to TRBJ2-2; D may be TRBD2 (5 bases). The TCR originated in a woman aged 45 to 65 in good health. Specimen: naive T cells sorted from blood. CDR3 nucleotides: TGCGCCAGCAGCTTGGGTAGCGACTACACCGGGGAGCTGTTTTTT. As protein: CASSLGSDYTGELFF.